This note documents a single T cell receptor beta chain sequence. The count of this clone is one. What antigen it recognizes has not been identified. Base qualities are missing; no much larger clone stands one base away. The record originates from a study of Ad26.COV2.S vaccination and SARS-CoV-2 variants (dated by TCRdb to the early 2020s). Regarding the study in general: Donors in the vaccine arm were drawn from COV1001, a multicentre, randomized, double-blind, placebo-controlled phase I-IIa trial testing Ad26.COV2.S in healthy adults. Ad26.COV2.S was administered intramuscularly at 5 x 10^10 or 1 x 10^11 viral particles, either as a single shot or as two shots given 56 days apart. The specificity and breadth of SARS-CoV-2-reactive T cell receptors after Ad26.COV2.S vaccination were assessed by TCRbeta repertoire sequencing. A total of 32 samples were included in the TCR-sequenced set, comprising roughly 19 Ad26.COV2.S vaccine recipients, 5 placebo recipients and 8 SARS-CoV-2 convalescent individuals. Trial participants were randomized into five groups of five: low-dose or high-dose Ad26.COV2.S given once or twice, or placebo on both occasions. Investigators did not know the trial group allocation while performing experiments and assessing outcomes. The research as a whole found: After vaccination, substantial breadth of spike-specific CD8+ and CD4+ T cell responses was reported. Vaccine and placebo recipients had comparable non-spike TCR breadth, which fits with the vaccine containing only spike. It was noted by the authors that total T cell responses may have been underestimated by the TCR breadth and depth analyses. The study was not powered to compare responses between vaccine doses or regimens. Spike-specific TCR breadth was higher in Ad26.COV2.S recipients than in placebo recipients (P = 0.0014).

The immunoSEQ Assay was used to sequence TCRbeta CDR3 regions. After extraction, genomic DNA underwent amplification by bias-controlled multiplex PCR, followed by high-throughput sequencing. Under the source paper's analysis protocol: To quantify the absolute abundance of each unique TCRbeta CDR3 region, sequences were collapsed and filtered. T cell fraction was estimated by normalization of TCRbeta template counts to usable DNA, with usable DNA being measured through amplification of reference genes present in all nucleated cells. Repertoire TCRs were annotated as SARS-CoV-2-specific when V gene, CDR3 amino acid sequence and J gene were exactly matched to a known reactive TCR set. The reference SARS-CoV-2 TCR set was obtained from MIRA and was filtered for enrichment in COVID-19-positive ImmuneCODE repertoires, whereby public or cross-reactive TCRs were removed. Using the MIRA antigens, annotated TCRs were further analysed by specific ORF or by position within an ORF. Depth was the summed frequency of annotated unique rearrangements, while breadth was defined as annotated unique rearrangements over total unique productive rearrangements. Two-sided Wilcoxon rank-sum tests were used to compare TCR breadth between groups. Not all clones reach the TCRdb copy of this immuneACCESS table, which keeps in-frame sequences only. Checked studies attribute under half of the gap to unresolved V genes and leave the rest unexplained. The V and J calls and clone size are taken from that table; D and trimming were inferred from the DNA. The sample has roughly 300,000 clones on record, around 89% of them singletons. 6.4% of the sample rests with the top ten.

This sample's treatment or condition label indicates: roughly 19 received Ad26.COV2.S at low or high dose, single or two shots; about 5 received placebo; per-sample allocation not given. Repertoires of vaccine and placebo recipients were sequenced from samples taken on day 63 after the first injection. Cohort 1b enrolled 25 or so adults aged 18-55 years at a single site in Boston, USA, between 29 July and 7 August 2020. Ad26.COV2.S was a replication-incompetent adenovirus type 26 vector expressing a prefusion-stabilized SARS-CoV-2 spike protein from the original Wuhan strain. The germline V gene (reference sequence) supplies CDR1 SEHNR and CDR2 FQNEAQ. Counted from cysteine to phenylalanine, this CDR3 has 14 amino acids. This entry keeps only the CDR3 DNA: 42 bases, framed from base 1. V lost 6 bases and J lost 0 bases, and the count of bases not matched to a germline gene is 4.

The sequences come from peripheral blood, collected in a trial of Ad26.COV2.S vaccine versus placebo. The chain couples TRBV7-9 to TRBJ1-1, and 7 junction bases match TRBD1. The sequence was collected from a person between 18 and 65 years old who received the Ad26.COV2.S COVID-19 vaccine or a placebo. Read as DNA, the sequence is TGTGCCAGCAGTCACGGACAGGTGAACACTGAAGCTTTCTTT. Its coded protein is CASSHGQVNTEAFF.